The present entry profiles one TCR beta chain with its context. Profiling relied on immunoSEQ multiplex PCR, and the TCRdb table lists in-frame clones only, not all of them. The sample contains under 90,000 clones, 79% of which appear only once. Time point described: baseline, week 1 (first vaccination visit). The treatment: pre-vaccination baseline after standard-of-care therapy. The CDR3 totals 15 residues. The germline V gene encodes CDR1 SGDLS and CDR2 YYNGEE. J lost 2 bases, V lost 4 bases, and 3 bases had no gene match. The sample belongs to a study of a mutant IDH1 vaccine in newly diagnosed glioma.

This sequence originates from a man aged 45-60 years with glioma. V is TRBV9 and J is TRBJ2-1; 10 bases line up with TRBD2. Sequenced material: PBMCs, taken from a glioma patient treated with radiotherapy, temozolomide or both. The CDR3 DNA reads TGTGCCAGCAGCTCAGCGGGGGGGGCCTACAATGAGCAGTTCTTC. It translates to CASSSAGGAYNEQFF.